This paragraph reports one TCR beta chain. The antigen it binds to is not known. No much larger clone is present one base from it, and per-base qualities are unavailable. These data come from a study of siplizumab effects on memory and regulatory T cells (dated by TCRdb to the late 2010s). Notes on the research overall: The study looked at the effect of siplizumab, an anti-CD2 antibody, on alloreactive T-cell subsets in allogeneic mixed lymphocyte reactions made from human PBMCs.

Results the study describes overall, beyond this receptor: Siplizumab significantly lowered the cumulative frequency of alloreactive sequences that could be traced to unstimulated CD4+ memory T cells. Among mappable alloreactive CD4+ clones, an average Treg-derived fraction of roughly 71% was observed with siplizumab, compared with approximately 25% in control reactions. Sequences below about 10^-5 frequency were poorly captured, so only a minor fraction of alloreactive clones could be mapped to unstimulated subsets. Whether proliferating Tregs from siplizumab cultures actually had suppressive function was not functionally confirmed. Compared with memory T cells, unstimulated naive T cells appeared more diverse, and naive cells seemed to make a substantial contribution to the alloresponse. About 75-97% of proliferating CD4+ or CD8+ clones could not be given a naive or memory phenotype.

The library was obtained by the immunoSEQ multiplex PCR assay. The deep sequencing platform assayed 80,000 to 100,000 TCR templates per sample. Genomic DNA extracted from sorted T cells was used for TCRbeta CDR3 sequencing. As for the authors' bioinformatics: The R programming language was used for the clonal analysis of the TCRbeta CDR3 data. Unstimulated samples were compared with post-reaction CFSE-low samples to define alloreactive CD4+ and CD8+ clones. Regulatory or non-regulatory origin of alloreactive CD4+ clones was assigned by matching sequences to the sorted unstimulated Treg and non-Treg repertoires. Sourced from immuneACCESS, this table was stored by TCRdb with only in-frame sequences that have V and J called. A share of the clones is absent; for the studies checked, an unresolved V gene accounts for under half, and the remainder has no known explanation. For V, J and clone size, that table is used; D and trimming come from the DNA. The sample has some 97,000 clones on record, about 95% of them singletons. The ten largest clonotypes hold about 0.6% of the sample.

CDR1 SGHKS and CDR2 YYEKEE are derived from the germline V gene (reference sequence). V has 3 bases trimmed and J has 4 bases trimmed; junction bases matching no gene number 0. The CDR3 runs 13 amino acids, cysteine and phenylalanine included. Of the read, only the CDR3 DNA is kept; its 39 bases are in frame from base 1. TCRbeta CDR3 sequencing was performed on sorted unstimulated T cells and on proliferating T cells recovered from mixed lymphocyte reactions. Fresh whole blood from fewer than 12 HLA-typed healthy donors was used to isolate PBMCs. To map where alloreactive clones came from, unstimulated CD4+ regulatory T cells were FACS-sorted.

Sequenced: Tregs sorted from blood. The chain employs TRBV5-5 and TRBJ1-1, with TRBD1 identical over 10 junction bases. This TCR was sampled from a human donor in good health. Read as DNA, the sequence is TGTGCCAGCAGCTGGACAGGGGGCACTGAAGCTTTCTTT. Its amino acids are CASSWTGGTEAFF.